This T cell receptor (beta chain) stems from a study of blood T cells in healthy people across ages. Trimming pared 1 base from V and 5 bases from J, leaving 3 bases between. The germline V gene encodes CDR1 MDHEN and CDR2 SYDVKM. CDR3 length: 12 residues. PCR was performed a second time for roughly 6 to 12 cycles using a sample-barcoded 5' primer and a J-beta primer mix. The template-switch adaptor was a 5' adaptor with 12 random nucleotides. It tagged each cDNA molecule. In TCRdb, the 5' RACE reads were re-called with MiXCR into one record per CDR3 protein. The data contain roughly 730,000 distinct CDR3 sequences, around 50% of them singletons. Every sample gave at least 5 micrograms of total RNA when it was extracted.

Sequences were obtained from blood. The rearrangement joins TRBV28 to TRBJ2-1; no firm D call. The TCR comes from a man aged 40-49 years in good health. The CDR3 region has the DNA TGTGCCAGCAGTTTATACGACAATGAGCAGTTCTTC. Translating it yields CASSLYDNEQFF.